This T cell receptor (beta chain) was sequenced during a study of blood T cell repertoires in COVID-19. On the study more broadly: Sources were T cells, B-cell-depleted T cells, or PBMCs; the material itself was cDNA or gDNA.

Data came from immunoSEQ multiplex PCR; TCRdb stores just in-frame clones and leaves some out. The table has more than 85,000 clones, 92% seen once; the top ten hold 5.7%. Germline V lookup: CDR1 WSHSY, CDR2 SAAADI. The CDR3 sequence is 16 residues long. Trimming removed 2 bases from V and 2 bases from J, with 12 bases in between. The chain carries TRBV10-2 and TRBJ2-2, with a tentative D call TRBD1 (6 bases). The source of this sequence is a man between 65 and 85 years old with acute or convalescent COVID-19. Material: peripheral blood. The CDR3 coding sequence is TGCGCCAGCAGTGAGCTGGGGGCTAGCAACACCGGGGAGCTGTTTTTT. It encodes CASSELGASNTGELFF.